These 26 T cell receptor beta chains were all obtained from the same sample, sequenced in a study of vaccination and CD4 T cells after COVID-19. Their target antigens are unknown. Documented treatment: roughly 10-day PBMC culture with coronavirus spike peptide pools or control peptides (ViraFEST assay). Once obtained from cultured CD4+ T cells, the DNA was sequenced using the Oncomine TCR Beta short-read assay. TCRdb re-analysed the PCR reads in MiXCR, keeping a single row per CDR3 protein. The data contain approximately 20,000 distinct CDR3 sequences, 38% of them singletons. Sequencing was carried out using cultured CD4+ T cells from blood. These receptors all come from a human donor with COVID-19.

This clonotype was counted once. The rearrangement joins TRBV12-3 or TRBV12-4 to TRBJ1-1; possibly TRBD1 for D (6 bases). V lost 4 bases, J lost 1 base, and 10 bases lay in between. The CDR3 has 14 residues. DNA of the CDR3: TGTGCCAGCAGTTGGGGGGGGCGGAACACTGAAGCTTTCTTT. Amino acid sequence: CASSWGGRNTEAFF.

The chain uses TRBV19 and TRBJ1-2, with TRBD1 as a possible D gene (5 bases). Trimming left V 6 bases short and J 2 bases short, with 16 bases between. The V gene's germline CDR1 is LNHDA and CDR2 SQIVND (reference sequence). The CDR3 has 15 amino acids. The CDR3: CASRSREALNYGYTF. The CDR3 DNA reads TGTGCCAGTAGGTCCAGGGAGGCCCTAAACTATGGCTACACCTTC.

V and J are TRBV6-1 and TRBJ1-5; D unclear. V was clipped by 6 bases and J by 5 bases, with 14 bases between them. CDR1 MNHNS and CDR2 SASEGT come from the germline V gene. The CDR3 covers 14 residues. The CDR3 DNA reads TGTGCCAGCAGGCGGTCGGCCGGGCATCAGCCCCAGCATTTT. Translation gives CASRRSAGHQPQHF.

The chain recombines TRBV6-1 with TRBJ2-1; TRBD1 is a possible D gene (6 bases). The CDR3 has 11 residues. V was shortened by 6 bases and J by 9 bases, with 9 bases between the two germline ends. Germline lookup yields CDR1 MNHNS and CDR2 SASEGT. The CDR3 DNA follows: TGTGCCAGCAGCCAACAGGGTGAGCAGTTCTTC. Protein: CASSQQGEQFF.

J is TRBJ1-5 and V is TRBV6-1, with 7 bases aligning to TRBD1. Looked up from germline, CDR1 is MNHNS and CDR2 is SASEGT. V shed 5 bases and J 0 bases; nucleotides not matched to a gene: 4. The CDR3 covers 15 residues. As DNA, the CDR3 is TGTGCCAGCAGTCGTGGACAGGATAGCAATCAGCCCCAGCATTTT. Amino acids: CASSRGQDSNQPQHF.

Here the CDR3 reads CASSPTGGTNTEAFF. DNA for the CDR3: TGTGCCAGCAGCCCCACAGGGGGCACGAACACTGAAGCTTTCTTT. This chain uses TRBV7-3 with TRBJ1-1, with 9 bases lining up with TRBD1. Germline trimming cut 5 bases from V and 1 base from J; bases unmatched to any gene: 5. The germline gives CDR1 SGHTA, CDR2 FQGTGA. The CDR3 is 15 residues long.

The chain couples TRBV20-1 to TRBJ2-2; 8 bases are a match to TRBD2. CDR1 is DFQATT, CDR2 SNEGSKA, per germline (reference sequence). The CDR3 runs to 16 residues. Trimming at V came to 4 bases and at J to 4 bases, leaving 11 bases not matched to a gene. The CDR3 DNA follows: TGCAGTGCTAAATCCGGGACTAGAGGTCTCACCGGGGAGCTGTTTTTT. Translating it yields CSAKSGTRGLTGELFF.

This rearrangement joins TRBV5-6 to TRBJ1-1; D uncertain. This CDR3 region has 16 residues. From germline, CDR1 is SGHDT and CDR2 YYEEEE. The V gene lost 0 bases and the J gene lost 1 base, with 13 bases spanning the gap. The CDR3 DNA sequence: TGTGCCAGCAGCTTGGGCCCCCCCACTTCGAACACTGAAGCTTTCTTT. It yields the protein CASSLGPPTSNTEAFF.

The chain employs TRBV20-1 and TRBJ1-5; a possible D gene is TRBD1 (5 bases). The ends were cut back, 3 bases at V and 3 bases at J, with 9 bases in the middle. Germline-derived CDR1 and CDR2 are DFQATT and SNEGSKA (reference sequence). The CDR3 spans 13 residues. The CDR3 loop reads CSARGGNNQPQHF. DNA for the CDR3: TGCAGTGCTAGGGGGGGTAACAATCAGCCCCAGCATTTT.

This clonotype turned up a few times. The chain combines TRBV6-5 with TRBJ1-2; 9 nucleotides agree with TRBD1. Germline loops: CDR1 MNHEY, CDR2 SVGAGI. With 0 bases clipped from V and 6 bases from J, the junction kept 5 bases outside the gene matches. The CDR3 sequence is 15 residues long. This CDR3 reads CASSYSGQGFNGYTF. CDR3 DNA sequence: TGTGCCAGCAGTTACTCGGGACAGGGTTTCAATGGCTACACCTTC.

The rearrangement uses TRBV6-1 and TRBJ2-3, with a possible D match to TRBD1 (6 bases). V lost 6 bases to trimming and J lost 0 bases, with 13 bases between them. The CDR3 extends over 15 amino acids. Germline loops: CDR1 MNHNS, CDR2 SASEGT. The CDR3, as DNA: TGTGCCAGCAGCATCCGGGACACTAGCACAGATACGCAGTATTTT. Residues: CASSIRDTSTDTQYF.

V usage is TRBV20-1 and J usage is TRBJ2-5; weak D call: TRBD1 (6 bases). The CDR3 is 14 residues long. Looked up from germline, CDR1 is DFQATT and CDR2 is SNEGSKA (reference sequence). Trimming stripped 1 base from V and 4 bases from J, with 13 bases between. The CDR3 DNA reads as TGCAGTGCTAGAGGTCAGGGGATGGGAGAGACCCAGTACTTC. Translating gives CSARGQGMGETQYF.

This chain connects TRBV12-3 or TRBV12-4 to TRBJ1-1, with a tentative D call TRBD1 (6 bases). The CDR3 consists of 16 residues. The ends were cut back, 5 bases at V and 2 bases at J, with 18 bases in the middle. CDR3 residues: CASSAASTGTNTEAFF. In DNA form, the CDR3 reads TGTGCCAGCAGTGCCGCCTCCACAGGGACCAACACTGAAGCTTTCTTT.

This clonotype has only a few counts. This chain uses TRBV6-5 with TRBJ2-1; perhaps TRBD2 as D (5 bases). The CDR3 contains 15 residues. Trimming cost V 0 bases and J 10 bases, with 16 bases left between them. Per germline, CDR1 MNHEY and CDR2 SVGAGI. The DNA for the CDR3 is TGTGCCAGCAGTTACTCTACTTTGTCCTCGGGAGAGCAGTTCTTC. It specifies CASSYSTLSSGEQFF.

V gene TRBV6-1 combines with J gene TRBJ2-1, with no clear D. From germline, CDR1 is MNHNS and CDR2 SASEGT. The CDR3 has 14 residues. Trimming left V 5 bases short and J 10 bases short, with 18 bases between. The CDR3 DNA is TGTGCCAGCAGTACCCGGACGGGCCAGGTCGAGCAGTTCTTC. Residues: CASSTRTGQVEQFF.

V is TRBV2 and J is TRBJ2-3; D is perhaps TRBD2 (6 bases). Trimming cost V 6 bases and J 0 bases, with 13 bases left between them. Germline V CDR1 and CDR2: SNHLY, FYNNEI. This CDR3 spans 15 amino acids. The CDR3 region has the DNA TGTGCCAGCAGCCCGGGCGGGATTAGCACAGATACGCAGTATTTT. Its translation is CASSPGGISTDTQYF.

This clonotype was seen only a few times. The rearrangement uses TRBV12-3 or TRBV12-4 and TRBJ2-3; D is unclear. V dropped 6 bases and J dropped 6 bases, with 4 bases sitting between them. CDR3 size: 10 residues. Here the CDR3 DNA reads TGTGCCAGCAGACTGGATACGCAGTATTTT. Translating gives CASRLDTQYF.

The rearrangement joins TRBV20-1 to TRBJ2-3, with 7 nucleotides matching TRBD2. Germline lookup yields CDR1 DFQATT and CDR2 SNEGSKA (reference sequence). The CDR3 is made up of 13 amino acids. The ends lost 6 bases at V and 1 base at J; junction bases unmatched: 4. The CDR3 reads CSAAGVGTDTQYF. CDR3 DNA: TGCAGTGCCGCGGGGGTAGGCACAGATACGCAGTATTTT.

This rearrangement joins TRBV6-5 to TRBJ1-2; D ambiguous. The CDR3 is made up of 13 amino acids. The germline V gene has CDR1 MNHEY and CDR2 SVGAGI. Trimming removed 2 bases from V and 6 bases from J, with 10 bases in between. The DNA for the CDR3 is TGTGCCAGCAGTTACGGCAACATCAATGGCTACACCTTC. Its protein product is CASSYGNINGYTF.

This chain uses TRBV2 with TRBJ1-1, with 7 bases that match TRBD1. Looked up from germline, CDR1 is SNHLY and CDR2 is FYNNEI. The CDR3 runs 15 residues. V lost 5 bases to trimming and J lost 1 base; unmatched junction nucleotides: 7. The CDR3 protein is CASSPSGQANTEAFF. CDR3 nucleotide sequence: TGTGCCAGCAGTCCTAGTGGACAGGCGAACACTGAAGCTTTCTTT.

This clonotype was detected a few times. CDR3: CASSQDVENIQYF. CDR3 sequence (DNA): TGCGCCAGCAGCCAAGATGTGGAAAACATTCAGTACTTC. The V call is TRBV4-3, the J call TRBJ2-4; D gene ambiguous. The CDR3 has 13 residues. CDR1 and CDR2 (germline): LGHNA, YSLEER. V lost 0 bases and J lost 5, with 5 bases in between.

This clonotype was counted between two and nine times. The rearrangement joins TRBV6-1 to TRBJ1-2; D is unclear. The CDR3 is 13 amino acids. Germline-derived CDR1 and CDR2 are MNHNS and SASEGT. V lost 6 bases and J lost 0, with 8 bases in between. DNA of the CDR3: TGTGCCAGCAGAGGTGCTACTAACTATGGCTACACCTTC. This sequence encodes CASRGATNYGYTF.

V is TRBV19 and J is TRBJ2-5, with 13 nucleotides matching TRBD2. The V gene's germline CDR1 is LNHDA and CDR2 SQIVND (reference sequence). CDR3 length: 15 amino acids. Trimming at V came to 5 bases and at J to 5 bases, leaving 5 bases not matched to a gene. This CDR3 is CASSAGTSGAETQYF. CDR3 DNA sequence: TGTGCCAGTAGTGCCGGGACTAGCGGGGCGGAGACCCAGTACTTC.

The chain joins TRBV20-1 to TRBJ1-3; 7 nucleotides line up with TRBD1. Trimming cost V 4 bases and J 2 bases; bases outside gene matches: 2. Germline lookup yields CDR1 DFQATT and CDR2 SNEGSKA (reference sequence). This CDR3 has 13 amino acids. CDR3 region: CSATRGTGNTIYF. DNA of the CDR3: TGCAGTGCTACCAGGGGGACTGGAAACACCATATATTTT.

This clonotype was detected a few times. The chain joins TRBV20-1 to TRBJ1-3; D possibly corresponds to TRBD1 (5 bases). This CDR3 contains 16 residues. The germline V and J ends were trimmed by 3 bases and 9 bases, with 24 bases remaining between them. CDR1 is DFQATT, CDR2 SNEGSKA, per germline (reference sequence). CDR3 protein: CSASYRDGSRRGTIYF. CDR3 DNA: TGCAGTGCTAGCTACCGGGACGGTTCCCGTCGGGGCACCATATATTTT.

This clonotype was recorded a few times. The chain joins TRBV6-1 to TRBJ1-4, with a weak D call TRBD1 (6 bases). CDR1 and CDR2 from the germline V gene are MNHNS and SASEGT. The ends were cut back, 6 bases at V and 7 bases at J, with 15 bases in the middle. The CDR3 is made up of 14 amino acids. CDR3 amino acids: CASSPGRGIEKLFF. The CDR3 coding sequence is TGTGCCAGCAGCCCAGGCAGGGGCATTGAAAAACTGTTTTTT.